Listed below are T cell receptor beta chains from one sample, sequenced in a study of shared clonotypes between healthy human individuals. Measured with immunoSEQ multiplex PCR; TCRdb has only the in-frame clones, and not every one. The data hold more than 550,000 clones, with about two thirds observed a single time. The source material was memory CD4+ T cells sorted from blood. Receptors originate from a woman aged 25 to 45 in good health. Each CDR3 is given with its conserved first and last residue. A D gene is named only where the DNA matches it firmly. The listing skips clone size in some rows; elsewhere it reads once, few, many or a size class.

abundance: NA; v_gene: TRBV2; j_gene: TRBJ1-1; d_gene: TRBD1; CDR3nt: TGTGCCAGCACTTACAGGGGGCTACCACTGAACACTGAAGCTTTCTTT; CDR3aa: CASTYRGLPLNTEAFF
abundance: NA; v_gene: TRBV11-2; j_gene: TRBJ2-3; d_gene: NA; CDR3nt: TGTGCCAGCAGCCGTGGATCAGATACGCAGTATTTT; CDR3aa: CASSRGSDTQYF
abundance: NA; v_gene: TRBV5-4; j_gene: TRBJ2-1; d_gene: NA; CDR3nt: TGTGCCAGCAGCTTACGCGCCGGGAGCTACAATGAGCAGTTCTTC; CDR3aa: CASSLRAGSYNEQFF
abundance: NA; v_gene: TRBV6-5; j_gene: TRBJ1-2; d_gene: TRBD1; CDR3nt: TGTGCCAGCAGTTACCCCGGACAGGGCGGCTACACCTTC; CDR3aa: CASSYPGQGGYTF
abundance: NA; v_gene: TRBV20-1; j_gene: TRBJ2-7; d_gene: NA; CDR3nt: TGCAGTGTGAAACCCTCCTACGAGCAGTACTTC; CDR3aa: CSVKPSYEQYF
abundance: NA; v_gene: TRBV10-3; j_gene: TRBJ1-4; d_gene: TRBD1; CDR3nt: TGTGCCATCAGGGGACAGGTTAATGAAAAACTGTTTTTT; CDR3aa: CAIRGQVNEKLFF
abundance: NA; v_gene: TRBV29-1; j_gene: TRBJ2-7; d_gene: TRBD2; CDR3nt: TGCAGCGTTCCGACTAGCGGGAGCTCCTACGAGCAGTACTTC; CDR3aa: CSVPTSGSSYEQYF
abundance: NA; v_gene: TRBV30; j_gene: TRBJ2-7; d_gene: TRBD2; CDR3nt: TGTGCCTGGCGGCGGGAGCTACAATACGAGCAGTACTTC; CDR3aa: CAWRRELQYEQYF
abundance: few; v_gene: TRBV7-9; j_gene: TRBJ1-4; d_gene: NA; CDR3nt: TGTGCCAGCAGCTTTTCAGGATATGGTGAAAAACTGTTTTTT; CDR3aa: CASSFSGYGEKLFF
abundance: NA; v_gene: TRBV2; j_gene: TRBJ2-2; d_gene: NA; CDR3nt: TGTGCCAGCGGTCTCTTGAACACCGGGGAGCTGTTTTTT; CDR3aa: CASGLLNTGELFF
abundance: NA; v_gene: TRBV19; j_gene: TRBJ1-2; d_gene: NA; CDR3nt: TGTGCCAGTACCCCTGGCGGGGGCATTTTTGACTACACCTTC; CDR3aa: CASTPGGGIFDYTF
abundance: many; v_gene: TRBV29-1; j_gene: TRBJ2-7; d_gene: NA; CDR3nt: TGCAGCGTTGAAGACTCCTCCTACGAGCAGTACTTC; CDR3aa: CSVEDSSYEQYF
abundance: NA; v_gene: TRBV29-1; j_gene: TRBJ2-7; d_gene: NA; CDR3nt: TGCAGCGTCCTGTGGGGCTACGAGCAGTACTTC; CDR3aa: CSVLWGYEQYF
abundance: NA; v_gene: TRBV6-1; j_gene: TRBJ2-1; d_gene: TRBD2; CDR3nt: TGTGCCAGCAGTGAAGAGTTCGGGAGGTACAATGAGCAGTTCTTC; CDR3aa: CASSEEFGRYNEQFF
abundance: NA; v_gene: TRBV4-1; j_gene: TRBJ1-1; d_gene: NA; CDR3nt: TGCGCCAGCAGCCAAGTTGGGAAGAGGGCTGAAGCTTTCTTT; CDR3aa: CASSQVGKRAEAFF
abundance: NA; v_gene: TRBV6-1; j_gene: TRBJ2-5; d_gene: NA; CDR3nt: TGTGCCAGCAGGCGTCGGGAGGAGACCCAGTACTTC; CDR3aa: CASRRREETQYF
abundance: many; v_gene: TRBV7-9; j_gene: TRBJ2-7; d_gene: TRBD2; CDR3nt: TGTGCCAGCAGCTTCAGACTAGCGCCGCACCCTCTCCCCCTCTACGAGCAGTACTTC; CDR3aa: CASSFRLAPHPLPLYEQYF
abundance: NA; v_gene: TRBV5-1; j_gene: TRBJ1-5; d_gene: NA; CDR3nt: TGCGCCAGCCAGCGCGGACCTAATCAGCCCCAGCATTTT; CDR3aa: CASQRGPNQPQHF
abundance: NA; v_gene: TRBV5-3; j_gene: TRBJ1-4; d_gene: NA; CDR3nt: TGTGCCAGAAGGGGGAGAGGCAACAGGGTGAGGAATGAAAAACTGTTTTTT; CDR3aa: CARRGRGNRVRNEKLFF
abundance: NA; v_gene: TRBV27; j_gene: TRBJ2-6; d_gene: NA; CDR3nt: TGTGCCAGCAAGGGACAAGCTGGGGCCAACGTCCTGACTTTC; CDR3aa: CASKGQAGANVLTF
abundance: NA; v_gene: TRBV28; j_gene: TRBJ2-7; d_gene: NA; CDR3nt: TGTGCCAGCAGTTTATGGTTTGATAGAACGGAGGGCTACGAGCAGTACTTC; CDR3aa: CASSLWFDRTEGYEQYF
abundance: NA; v_gene: TRBV4-1; j_gene: TRBJ2-4; d_gene: TRBD1; CDR3nt: TGCGCCAGCAGACCAATGGGGACAGCAACAGCCAAAAACATTCAGTACTTC; CDR3aa: CASRPMGTATAKNIQYF
abundance: NA; v_gene: TRBV6-4; j_gene: TRBJ2-7; d_gene: TRBD2; CDR3nt: TGTGCCAGCAGTGAGTTAGCGGGAGGGCCCGGAGAGCAGTACTTC; CDR3aa: CASSELAGGPGEQYF
abundance: NA; v_gene: TRBV5-1; j_gene: TRBJ2-2; d_gene: TRBD2; CDR3nt: TGCGCCAGCAGCCCTTGGCATGGGCGGGAGGGCGCCGGGGAGCTGTTTTTT; CDR3aa: CASSPWHGREGAGELFF
abundance: NA; v_gene: TRBV2; j_gene: TRBJ2-2; d_gene: NA; CDR3nt: TGTGCCAGCAGTACACAGGGAACCGGGGAGCTGTTTTTT; CDR3aa: CASSTQGTGELFF
abundance: once; v_gene: TRBV30; j_gene: TRBJ2-1; d_gene: NA; CDR3nt: TGTGCCTGGAGTCTAAAGGGCCCAGCGCAGTTCTTC; CDR3aa: CAWSLKGPAQFF
abundance: few; v_gene: TRBV14; j_gene: TRBJ1-5; d_gene: NA; CDR3nt: TGTGCCAGCAGCTTCGATCAGCCCCAGCATTTT; CDR3aa: CASSFDQPQHF
abundance: NA; v_gene: TRBV7-8; j_gene: TRBJ1-2; d_gene: TRBD1; CDR3nt: TGTGCCAGCAGCCCAAAATCCGGGACAGTCCCCTATGGCTACACCTTC; CDR3aa: CASSPKSGTVPYGYTF
abundance: NA; v_gene: TRBV7-9; j_gene: TRBJ1-6; d_gene: NA; CDR3nt: TGTGCCAGCAGCTTCAATTCACCCCTCCACTTT; CDR3aa: CASSFNSPLHF